What follows is one T cell receptor (beta chain) and its context. The antigen is undetermined. Each cDNA molecule carried a unique molecular identifier. From the 5' RACE reads, TCRdb called clonotypes with MiXCR, one entry per CDR3 protein. Found here are approximately 85,000 distinct CDR3 sequences, 9% to 15% of them singletons; the top ten hold approximately 6.1%. This sample was included in a study of early T cells in non-severe SARS-CoV-2 infection. Study-level background: Sequencing input comprised bulk RNA from unsorted whole blood; chain pairing was not available. Overall study results and limits: VDJdb-based matching was biased toward anti-spike CD8 responses and missed private and CD4 specificities.

Sequencing input: whole blood. This sequence originates from an adult who was a healthcare worker with PCR-confirmed SARS-CoV-2 infection or an uninfected control (not recorded which).

The CDR3 coding sequence is TGCAGTGCTGAGGGACTAGCGGGAGAAGCGGAGACCCAGTACTTC. Translating it yields CSAEGLAGEAETQYF. This chain uses TRBV20-1 with TRBJ2-5; the match to TRBD2 covers 14 bases. CDR1 and CDR2 from the germline V gene are DFQATT and SNEGSKA (reference sequence). V shed 5 bases and J 5 bases; nucleotides not matched to a gene: 7. This CDR3 region has 15 residues.